This T cell receptor (beta chain) was found in a study of radiotherapy plus CTLA-4 blockade in lung cancer. The assay was immunoSEQ multiplex PCR, and TCRdb's table has in-frame clones only and misses some. The profile shows about 46,000 clones, roughly 83% of them singletons. This CDR3 spans 14 amino acids. Germline values: CDR1 MGHRA, CDR2 YSYEKL. V was clipped by 4 bases and J by 6 bases, with 15 bases between them. The receptor was derived from a human donor with non-small cell lung cancer who had a complete response to radiotherapy plus ipilimumab. The input for sequencing was peripheral blood, taken from a patient treated with radiotherapy plus ipilimumab. The rearrangement links TRBV4-1 to TRBJ1-2, with D maybe TRBD1 (6 bases). In nucleotides, the CDR3 is TGCGCCAGCAGCCGGATGGGAACAGGGCATGGCTACACCTTC. Its protein is CASSRMGTGHGYTF.